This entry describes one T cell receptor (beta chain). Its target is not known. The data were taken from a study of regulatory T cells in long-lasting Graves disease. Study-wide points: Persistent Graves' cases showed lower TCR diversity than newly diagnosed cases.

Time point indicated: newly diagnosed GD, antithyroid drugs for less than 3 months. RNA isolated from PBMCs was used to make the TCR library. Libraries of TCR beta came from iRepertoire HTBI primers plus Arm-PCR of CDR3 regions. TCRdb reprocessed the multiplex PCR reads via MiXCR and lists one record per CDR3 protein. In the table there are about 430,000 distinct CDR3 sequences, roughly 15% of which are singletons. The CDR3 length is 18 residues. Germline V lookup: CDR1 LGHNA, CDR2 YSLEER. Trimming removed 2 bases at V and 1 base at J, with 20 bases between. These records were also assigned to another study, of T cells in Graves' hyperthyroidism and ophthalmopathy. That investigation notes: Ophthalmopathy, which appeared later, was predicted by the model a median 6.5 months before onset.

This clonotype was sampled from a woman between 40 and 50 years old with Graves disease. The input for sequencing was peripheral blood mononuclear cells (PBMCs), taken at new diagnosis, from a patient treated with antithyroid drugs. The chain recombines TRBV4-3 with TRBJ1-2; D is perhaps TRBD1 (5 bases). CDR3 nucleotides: TGCGCCAGCAGCCAAAACTTAGGGGTCCGGGGCTATAACTATGGCTACACCTTC. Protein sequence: CASSQNLGVRGYNYGYTF.